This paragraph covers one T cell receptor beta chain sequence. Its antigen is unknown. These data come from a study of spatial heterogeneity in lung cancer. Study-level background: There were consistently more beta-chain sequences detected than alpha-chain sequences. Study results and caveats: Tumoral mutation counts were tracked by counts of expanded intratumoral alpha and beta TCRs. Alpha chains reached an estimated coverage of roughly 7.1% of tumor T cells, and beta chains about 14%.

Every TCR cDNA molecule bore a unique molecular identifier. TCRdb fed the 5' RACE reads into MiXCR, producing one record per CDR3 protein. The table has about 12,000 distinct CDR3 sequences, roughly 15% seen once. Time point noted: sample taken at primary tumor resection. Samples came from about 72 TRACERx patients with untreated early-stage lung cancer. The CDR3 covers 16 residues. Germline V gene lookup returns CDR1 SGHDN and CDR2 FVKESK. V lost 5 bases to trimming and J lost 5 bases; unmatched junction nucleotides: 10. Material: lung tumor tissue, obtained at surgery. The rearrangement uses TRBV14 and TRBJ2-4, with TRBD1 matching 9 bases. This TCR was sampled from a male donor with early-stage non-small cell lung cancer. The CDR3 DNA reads TGTGCCAGCAGCGGTACAGGGGGCGATTATGAAAACATTCAGTACTTC. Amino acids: CASSGTGGDYENIQYF.